This T cell receptor beta chain is from a study of T cells after yellow fever vaccination. Overall study: Preparation of fractions with low cell numbers was performed using SMART-Seq v4 Ultra Low Input.

By 5'RACE template switching, TCR cDNA was produced, with a universal primer site and UMIs added in the process. TCRdb analysed the 5' RACE reads with MiXCR anew, one entry per CDR3 protein. Of roughly 300,000 distinct CDR3 sequences listed, roughly 6.8% were seen once; the top ten hold about a sixth. Trimming took off 0 bases at V and 4 bases at J, with 9 bases between the two ends. CDR3 length equals 14 residues. Germline V gene data show CDR1 as SGHAT and CDR2 as FQNNGV. There are many counts of this clonotype. Antigen: not known. Findings and limits, study-wide: Clones that expanded after primary vaccination mostly reappeared after the booster (roughly 95% CD4, around 87% CD8). Abundant contaminating clonotypes from the bulk population could appear in FACS-sorted repertoires.

The sequencing here drew on PBMCs, taken around 45 days after the first yellow fever vaccination. This receptor was obtained from a man between 18 and 35 years old who received the YFV17D yellow fever vaccine. The genes are TRBV11-2 and TRBJ2-5; tentative D call: TRBD1 (5 bases). CDR3 in DNA: TGTGCCAGCAGCTTAGATCCTAGGGGAGAGACCCAGTACTTC. Translating it yields CASSLDPRGETQYF.